This is a list of T cell receptor beta chains from one sample in a study of sequential checkpoint blockade in melanoma. Profiling relied on immunoSEQ multiplex PCR, and the TCRdb table lists in-frame clones only, not all of them. The data contain 15,000 or so clones, about 92% of them singletons. Sample: CD8+ T cells sorted from blood (inferred from file names), taken from a patient given nivolumab and ipilimumab in sequence. The receptors here all came from a human donor with melanoma. Each CDR3 is given with its conserved first and last residue. D genes are given only for firm matches. Not every row has a clone size; where given, it reads once, few, many or a size class.

TRBV19,once,TRBD1,TRBJ1-1,CASSPGQGVTNTEAFF,TGTGCCAGTAGTCCTGGACAGGGTGTAACGAACACTGAAGCTTTCTTT
TRBV27,NA,NA,TRBJ1-5,CASSSYGNQPQHF,TGTGCCAGCAGTTCCTACGGCAATCAGCCCCAGCATTTT
TRBV29-1,NA,TRBD1,TRBJ1-2,CSVTGTGALRANYGYTF,TGCAGCGTGACCGGGACAGGGGCCTTAAGAGCTAACTATGGCTACACCTTC
TRBV29-1,NA,TRBD1,TRBJ1-2,CSVEDLRQGRNYGYTF,TGCAGCGTTGAAGATCTAAGACAGGGGAGAAACTATGGCTACACCTTC
TRBV7-2,NA,NA,TRBJ1-5,CASRSQDQPQHF,TGTGCCAGCAGGTCCCAGGATCAGCCCCAGCATTTT
TRBV5-4,NA,NA,TRBJ1-1,CASSLAGGRAEAFF,TGTGCCAGCAGCTTGGCCGGCGGGCGGGCTGAAGCTTTCTTT
TRBV19,NA,NA,TRBJ1-1,CASSHSRGANTEAFF,TGTGCCAGTAGTCATAGCCGGGGGGCTAACACTGAAGCTTTCTTT
TRBV7-9,NA,TRBD2,TRBJ2-7,CASSLGTAGGPGEQYF,TGTGCCAGCAGCTTAGGTACGGCGGGAGGGCCGGGGGAGCAGTACTTC
TRBV28,NA,TRBD1,TRBJ2-7,CASSFQGQELYF,TGTGCCAGCAGTTTCCAAGGACAGGAGCTTTACTTC
TRBV5-6,NA,NA,TRBJ1-2,CASSLGGAGYGYTF,TGTGCCAGCAGCTTGGGGGGCGCCGGCTATGGCTACACCTTC
TRBV19,NA,NA,TRBJ1-1,CASSIAVEAFF,TGTGCCAGTAGTATAGCTGTTGAAGCTTTCTTT
TRBV19,NA,NA,TRBJ2-7,CASSPGVTYEQYF,TGTGCCAGTAGTCCGGGGGTAACCTACGAGCAGTACTTC
TRBV5-6,NA,NA,TRBJ2-7,CASSFGESYEQYF,TGTGCCAGCAGCTTTGGAGAATCCTACGAGCAGTACTTC
TRBV5-3,NA,NA,TRBJ1-5,CARSFPRGVLLQPQHF,TGTGCCAGAAGCTTCCCTAGGGGCGTGCTACTTCAGCCCCAGCATTTT
TRBV7-9,NA,NA,TRBJ1-4,CASNERGGSEKLFF,TGTGCCAGCAACGAACGGGGGGGCAGTGAAAAACTGTTTTTT
TRBV9,once,TRBD2,TRBJ2-7,CASSQNPGLAGDEQYF,TGTGCCAGCAGCCAAAACCCTGGACTAGCGGGAGACGAGCAGTACTTC
TRBV25-1,NA,TRBD1,TRBJ1-4,CASSEGTGVGKLFF,TGTGCCAGCAGTGAAGGGACAGGGGTGGGAAAACTGTTTTTT
TRBV2,NA,NA,TRBJ1-2,CASSEAGLDGYTF,TGTGCCAGCAGTGAGGCAGGGTTAGATGGCTACACCTTC
TRBV9,NA,NA,TRBJ1-4,CASSVGDFLEEKLFF,TGTGCCAGCAGCGTAGGGGACTTCCTAGAAGAAAAACTGTTTTTT
TRBV9,NA,NA,TRBJ1-2,CASSVGRPGSYGYTF,TGTGCCAGCAGCGTAGGGAGGCCGGGCAGCTATGGCTACACCTTC
TRBV19,NA,TRBD1,TRBJ1-5,CASSTQGVQPQHF,TGTGCCAGTAGTACACAGGGGGTTCAGCCCCAGCATTTT
TRBV7-2,NA,NA,TRBJ1-1,CASSSVGTLTEAFF,TGTGCCAGCAGCTCGGTAGGGACTCTCACTGAAGCTTTCTTT
TRBV9,NA,NA,TRBJ2-7,CASSSSREGAFYEQYF,TGTGCCAGCAGCTCCTCAAGAGAGGGAGCCTTCTACGAGCAGTACTTC
TRBV10-3,NA,NA,TRBJ1-2,CASRTGYGYTF,TGTGCCTCCAGGACTGGGTATGGCTACACCTTC
TRBV13,NA,NA,TRBJ1-1,CASSLVEGMNTEAFF,TGTGCCAGCAGCTTAGTGGAGGGCATGAACACTGAAGCTTTCTTT
TRBV9,NA,NA,TRBJ1-4,CASSQSSGGKLFF,TGTGCCAGCAGCCAGTCCTCGGGGGGAAAACTGTTTTTT
TRBV7-3,NA,TRBD1,TRBJ2-6,CASSLEWLGGTGDSGANVLTF,TGTGCCAGCAGCTTAGAATGGTTGGGGGGGACAGGGGACTCTGGGGCCAACGTCCTGACTTTC
TRBV13,NA,NA,TRBJ1-3,CASSSGGLSGNTIYF,TGTGCCAGCAGCTCCGGGGGTCTCTCTGGAAACACCATATATTTT
TRBV28,NA,NA,TRBJ1-6,CASSLTTEGFPGPLHF,TGTGCCAGCAGTCTCACGACAGAAGGGTTCCCAGGACCCCTCCACTTT
TRBV29-1,NA,NA,TRBJ2-7,CSVVREFPYEQYF,TGCAGCGTTGTGCGGGAATTCCCGTACGAGCAGTACTTC
TRBV2,NA,NA,TRBJ1-1,CASSDGRGYTEAFF,TGTGCCAGCAGTGATGGGAGGGGGTACACTGAAGCTTTCTTT
TRBV4-1,few,NA,TRBJ1-2,CASSQVLGANYGYTF,TGCGCCAGCAGCCAAGTCCTGGGGGCGAACTATGGCTACACCTTC
TRBV4-2,NA,NA,TRBJ1-1,CASKTGLNTEAFF,TGTGCCAGCAAAACAGGTCTGAACACTGAAGCTTTCTTT
TRBV9,NA,NA,TRBJ1-2,CASSVETDSNYGYTF,TGTGCCAGCAGCGTAGAGACAGACTCCAACTATGGCTACACCTTC
TRBV6-5,NA,TRBD1,TRBJ1-1,CASSFHRGPRAFF,TGTGCCAGCAGTTTCCACAGGGGACCCCGAGCTTTCTTT
TRBV15,NA,NA,TRBJ2-7,CATSRQGEQYF,TGTGCCACCAGCAGACAGGGGGAGCAGTACTTC
TRBV7-9,NA,TRBD2,TRBJ2-7,CASSHPPGLVIEQYF,TGTGCTAGCAGCCACCCCCCGGGACTAGTGATCGAGCAGTACTTC
TRBV18,NA,NA,TRBJ1-3,CASSLENNSGNTIYF,TGTGCCAGCTCACTCGAAAACAACTCTGGAAACACCATATATTTT
TRBV7-9,NA,NA,TRBJ1-1,CASSGINRGEPPEAFF,TGTGCCAGCAGCGGCATTAACCGCGGGGAGCCGCCTGAAGCTTTCTTT
TRBV27,NA,NA,TRBJ2-7,CASSLSPAYEQYF,TGTGCCAGCAGTTTATCTCCCGCCTACGAGCAGTACTTC
TRBV9,NA,NA,TRBJ1-3,CASSVGQAGNTIYF,TGTGCCAGCAGCGTAGGTCAGGCAGGAAACACCATATATTTT
TRBV2,NA,NA,TRBJ1-1,CASSEVANTEAFF,TGTGCCAGCAGTGAAGTAGCGAACACTGAAGCTTTCTTT
TRBV2,NA,NA,TRBJ1-2,CASRTSTTGNYGYTF,TGTGCCAGCAGAACCTCTACAACAGGGAACTATGGCTACACCTTC
TRBV13,NA,NA,TRBJ1-1,CASSLPTGLGTEAFF,TGTGCCAGCAGCCTTCCAACAGGGTTAGGAACTGAAGCTTTCTTT
TRBV29-1,NA,TRBD1,TRBJ1-3,CSAVQDRAPSGNTIYF,TGCAGCGCGGTACAGGACAGGGCGCCCTCTGGAAACACCATATATTTT
TRBV7-8,NA,TRBD1,TRBJ1-1,CASSPLYSTGGVTEAFF,TGTGCCAGCAGCCCCCTTTACTCCACAGGGGGCGTCACTGAAGCTTTCTTT
TRBV5-6,large,NA,TRBJ1-1,CASSFGGMNTEAFF,TGTGCCAGCAGCTTCGGCGGGATGAACACTGAAGCTTTCTTT
TRBV6-5,NA,TRBD2,TRBJ2-5,CASSSAGTRVQETQYF,TGTGCCAGCAGTTCCGCCGGGACTAGAGTACAAGAGACCCAGTACTTC
TRBV2,NA,NA,TRBJ1-1,CASSGPATSNTEAFF,TGTGCCAGCAGTGGGCCTGCGACATCAAACACTGAAGCTTTCTTT
TRBV7-6,NA,TRBD1,TRBJ1-2,CASSLNRGLGYGYTF,TGTGCCAGCAGCTTAAACAGGGGGCTAGGCTATGGCTACACCTTC
TRBV6-5,NA,NA,TRBJ1-1,CASSPQVNTEAFF,TGTGCCAGCAGTCCACAGGTGAACACTGAAGCTTTCTTT
TRBV27,NA,TRBD2,TRBJ2-7,CASRLAGGSYEQYF,TGTGCCAGCAGACTAGCGGGAGGGTCCTACGAGCAGTACTTC